Listed below are T cell receptor beta chains from one sample, sequenced in a study of blood T cells in healthy people across ages. TCRdb analysed the 5' RACE reads with MiXCR anew, one entry per CDR3 protein. The sample contains around 1,500,000 distinct CDR3 sequences, 28% of which appear only once. Sequencing was carried out using blood. The receptors originated from a woman in her 30s in good health. The CDR3 runs from the conserved cysteine through the conserved F or W. The size of a clone is reported for some rows only, either as once, few or many, or as a class for expanded clones.

V gene,J gene,clone size,CDR3 protein
TRBV7-9,TRBJ1-1,-,CASIPGGGETFF
TRBV5-1,TRBJ1-6,few,CASSLAGGEESPLHF
TRBV5-1,TRBJ1-1,few,CASNAGTGGARTEAFF
TRBV7-6,TRBJ2-5,-,CASRTVKGETQYF
TRBV5-1,TRBJ2-3,many,CASSETGDTDTQYF
TRBV10-3,TRBJ2-5,many,CAISQGQGQETQYF
TRBV13,TRBJ2-1,many,CASSFSRGSSYNEQFF
TRBV11-2,TRBJ1-2,-,CASSLVPAYGYTF
TRBV3-1,TRBJ2-5,-,CASSPTDREETQYF
TRBV5-1,TRBJ2-1,-,CASHFERNNEQFF
TRBV20-1,TRBJ2-3,-,CSARDRSRDTQYF
TRBV4-2,TRBJ1-6,-,CASSQRDSGVAPLHF
TRBV28,TRBJ2-3,-,CASSLTMTDTQYF
TRBV11-2,TRBJ1-1,few,CASRTPSGGAEAFF
TRBV20-1,TRBJ2-1,-,CSANPPGLAGNEQFF
TRBV9,TRBJ2-3,few,CASEEAGGAGTQYF
TRBV7-2,TRBJ2-7,many,CASSLRLEQYF
TRBV7-2,TRBJ2-5,-,CASSLARGSWETRYF
TRBV28,TRBJ2-7,-,CASSTAPGQGLTYEQYF
TRBV20-1,TRBJ1-4,-,CSVPGRPGGEKLFF
TRBV28,TRBJ1-5,once,CASSFLAAEKSLPQHF
TRBV12-5,TRBJ1-1,few,CASGFYRGRDEAFF
TRBV3-1,TRBJ2-1,-,CASSLPIQGEQFF
TRBV28,TRBJ2-2,-,CASTIRDRGAGELFF
TRBV29-1,TRBJ1-2,few,CSAVQVSQGYTF
TRBV5-1,TRBJ2-2,-,CASSSGTVPTGELFF
TRBV7-9,TRBJ2-7,many,CASSARGGAGGNYEQYF
TRBV18,TRBJ2-3,-,CASSPPTPLPYF
TRBV13,TRBJ2-1,few,CASSPRRGDYNEQFF
TRBV6-5,TRBJ1-2,-,CASSRRDGRSGYTF
TRBV20-1,TRBJ2-1,few,CSPLGTGARNEQFF
TRBV12-3/TRBV12-4,-,many,CASSLGGEGTQYF
TRBV9,TRBJ2-5,-,CASSVAPGLPNEQYF
TRBV9,TRBJ2-1,few,CASSVGAGGFEQFF
TRBV7-2,TRBJ2-7,many,CASSPQQGNEQYF
TRBV10-3,TRBJ1-3,once,CAIGTVGNTIYF
TRBV7-2,TRBJ1-6,few,CASSSQHGLYNSPLHF
TRBV18,TRBJ2-7,-,CASSPRQEHEQYF
TRBV15,TRBJ2-7,-,CATSRDLQGPGDEQCF
TRBV24-1,TRBJ2-3,-,CATADGPADTQYF
TRBV27,TRBJ2-7,-,CASTAIYEQYF
TRBV2,-,-,CASSGGAVYEQYF
TRBV5-4,TRBJ2-5,-,CAAWERAAQTQYF
TRBV6-2/TRBV6-3,TRBJ2-1,few,CASSTTRLAGGGNEQFF
TRBV7-9,TRBJ1-1,once,CASSLSSWGSGGAFTEAFF
TRBV2,TRBJ2-3,-,CASSRFGTDTQYF
TRBV5-5,TRBJ1-4,few,CASSSGPATNEKLFF